Each of the 31 T cell receptor beta chains below was sequenced from the same sample in a study of control samples from healthy donors and cancer patients. Generated by immunoSEQ multiplex PCR, the TCRdb table keeps only in-frame clones and is missing some. The sample records some 70,000 clones, over 80% being singletons. The sample comprised blood. These receptor sequences come from a man in his 60s in good health.

The chain is built from TRBV19 and TRBJ1-3, with 7 bases that match TRBD1. V shed 5 bases and J 2 bases; nucleotides not matched to a gene: 3. Germline-derived CDR1 and CDR2 are LNHDA and SQIVND (reference sequence). The CDR3 covers 14 residues. CDR3 sequence reads: CASSPTGAGNTIYF. The CDR3 DNA reads as TGTGCCAGTAGTCCCACAGGGGCTGGAAACACCATATATTTT.

The rearrangement uses TRBV7-9 and TRBJ2-5; D is ambiguous. The germline V and J ends were trimmed by 2 bases and 0 bases, with 7 bases remaining between them. Germline lookup yields CDR1 SEHNR and CDR2 FQNEAQ (reference sequence). This CDR3 is built from 14 residues. The CDR3 reads CASSLITNQETQYF. The CDR3 coding sequence is TGTGCCAGCAGCTTAATTACGAACCAAGAGACCCAGTACTTC.

This rearrangement joins TRBV5-6 to TRBJ2-5, with unresolved D. There are 16 residues in the CDR3. V lost 3 bases to trimming and J lost 4 bases, with 19 bases between them. CDR1 and CDR2 (germline): SGHDT, YYEEEE. CDR3 in amino acids: CASSYGAEIILETQYF. The CDR3 coding sequence is TGTGCCAGCAGCTACGGCGCGGAAATAATCCTAGAGACCCAGTACTTC.

The genes are TRBV28 and TRBJ2-7, with TRBD1 matching over 10 bases. The CDR3 length is 16 residues. In germline, CDR1 is MDHEN, CDR2 SYDVKM. Trimming removed 3 bases from V and 3 bases from J; junction bases left unmatched: 8. The DNA for the CDR3 is TGTGCCAGCAGTTTTCCCTTTAGGACAGGGGGCTACGAGCAGTACTTC. As protein: CASSFPFRTGGYEQYF.

This sequence joins TRBV7-2 and TRBJ1-3; D call uncertain. Germline lookup yields CDR1 SGHTA and CDR2 FQGNSA. The CDR3 sequence is 14 residues long. Trimming removed 4 bases at V and 0 bases at J, with 7 bases between. CDR3 loop: CASSSGLSGNTIYF. Written as DNA, the CDR3 is TGTGCCAGCAGCTCGGGCCTCTCTGGAAACACCATATATTTT.

This clone was detected only once. CDR3: CASSEGPGAFF. The CDR3 DNA reads as TGTGCCAGCAGTGAAGGACCGGGAGCTTTCTTT. This chain uses TRBV2 with TRBJ1-1; no reliable D call. Between the trimmed V and J ends, which lost 1 base and 10 bases, there was a span of 7 bases. This CDR3 spans 11 amino acids. Germline V gene data show CDR1 as SNHLY and CDR2 as FYNNEI. The variable domain in full, with the rest retrieved from reference TRBV2 and TRBJ1-1, is EPEVTQTPSHQVTQMGQEVILRCVPISNHLYFYWYRQILGQKVEFLVSFYNNEISEKSEIFDDQFSVERPDGSNFTLKIRSTKLEDSAMYFCASSEGPGAFFGQGTRLTVV.

The chain joins TRBV11-2 to TRBJ2-3; D assignment may be TRBD1 or TRBD2 (5 bases each). Germline CDR1 SGHAT, CDR2 FQNNGV. Trimming stripped 2 bases from V and 3 bases from J, with 12 bases between. There are 15 residues in the CDR3. CDR3 nucleotide sequence: TGTGCCAGCAGCTTATGGGGGAGAGAAACAGATACGCAGTATTTT. Protein: CASSLWGRETDTQYF.

For the CDR3, the DNA is TGTGCCAGCAAGACCAATGGGAATGAGCAGTTCTTC. Translation: CASKTNGNEQFF. The gene calls are TRBV2 and TRBJ2-1; D gene unclear. The CDR3 contains 12 residues. The V gene lost 7 bases and the J gene lost 7 bases, with 11 bases spanning the gap. Germline lookup yields CDR1 SNHLY and CDR2 FYNNEI.

V usage is TRBV29-1 and J usage is TRBJ1-2; tentative D call: TRBD1 (6 bases). The V and J ends lost 3 bases and 2 bases respectively, with 7 bases between them. The CDR3 extends over 12 amino acids. The germline V gene has CDR1 SQVTM and CDR2 ANQGSEA. As DNA, the CDR3 is TGCAGCGTTGACGGGACAAACTATGGCTACACCTTC. Translated, it gives CSVDGTNYGYTF.

This chain connects TRBV5-5 to TRBJ2-5; 10 positions match TRBD2. The CDR3 is 17 residues long. Germline assignment: CDR1 SGHKS and CDR2 YYEKEE (reference sequence). The J segment lost 3 bases and the V segment lost 4 bases, leaving 12 bases of the junction unmatched. The CDR3 DNA sequence: TGTGCCAGCAGCCCCGGGGGGCTAGCGGGAGCCAAAGAGACCCAGTACTTC. Translating gives CASSPGGLAGAKETQYF.

The chain uses TRBV30 and TRBJ1-1; TRBD1 might be the D (6 bases). Germline assignment: CDR1 GTSNPN and CDR2 SVGIG (reference sequence). V lost 3 bases, J lost 0 bases, and 11 bases lay in between. CDR3 size: 14 residues. This chain's CDR3 is CAWRDSRLNTEAFF. DNA for the CDR3: TGTGCCTGGAGGGACAGCCGATTGAACACTGAAGCTTTCTTT.

The chain combines TRBV11-1 with TRBJ2-3, with no clear D. CDR1 and CDR2 (germline): SGHAT, FQDESV (reference sequence). This CDR3 has 13 residues. V was trimmed by 1 base and J by 6 bases, leaving 8 bases between them. This CDR3 reads CASSLGPYDTQYF. The CDR3 nucleotides read TGTGCCAGCAGCTTAGGCCCGTACGATACGCAGTATTTT.

CDR3 sequence (DNA): TGTGCCAGCAGCGACGCGGGGTACTACAATGAGCAGTTCTTC. As protein: CASSDAGYYNEQFF. The chain combines TRBV9 with TRBJ2-1, with D tentatively TRBD2 (6 bases). The germline CDR1 and CDR2 sequences are SGDLS and YYNGEE. This CDR3 comprises 14 residues. V dropped 3 bases and J dropped 3 bases, with 10 bases sitting between them.

This rearrangement joins TRBV6-2 or TRBV6-3 to TRBJ2-2, with 13 positions matching TRBD2. J lost 1 base, V lost 6 bases, and 14 bases had no gene match. There are 20 residues in the CDR3. The germline CDR1 and CDR2 sequences are MNHEY and SVGEGT. CDR3 protein: CASSGRETSGGNLNTGELFF. The CDR3 DNA sequence: TGTGCCAGCAGCGGGAGGGAGACTAGCGGGGGGAACCTGAACACCGGGGAGCTGTTTTTT.

The V and J genes are TRBV6-2 or TRBV6-3 and TRBJ1-1; TRBD1 matches 9 bases. The V gene end was trimmed by 5 bases and the J gene end by 11 bases; junction bases not matched to a gene: 3. The CDR3 sequence is 11 residues long. Germline V gene sequence: CDR1 MNHEY, CDR2 SVGEGT. CDR3 protein: CASSDRGLAFF. The DNA for the CDR3 is TGTGCCAGCAGTGACAGGGGGTTGGCTTTCTTT.

This chain links TRBV5-3 with TRBJ2-3; TRBD1 aligns across 7 bases. TRBV5-3 is labeled an ORF, and its function is uncertain. This CDR3 comprises 15 residues. V lost 0 bases and J lost 4; bases outside the gene matches: 5. DNA of the CDR3: TGTGCCAGAAGCTTGGGACAGGGTGGCCCAGATACGCAGTATTTT. As protein: CARSLGQGGPDTQYF.

This clone was counted once. This chain links TRBV6-5 with TRBJ1-2; 11 bases agree with TRBD1. CDR1 is MNHEY, CDR2 SVGAGI, per germline. Unmatched junction bases numbered 11, after V lost 4 bases and J lost 7 bases. This CDR3 is 16 amino acids long. CDR3 protein: CASSSGVGQGAFGYTF. The CDR3 nucleotides read TGTGCCAGCAGTTCGGGTGTAGGACAGGGGGCTTTTGGCTACACCTTC.

The chain recombines TRBV6-2 or TRBV6-3 with TRBJ2-7; TRBD1 might be the D (5 bases). Germline V gene lookup returns CDR1 MNHEY and CDR2 SVGEGT. The CDR3 has 15 residues. The V and J ends lost 0 bases and 6 bases respectively, with 15 bases between them. The CDR3 here is CASSYSVVQGSEQYF. For the CDR3, the DNA is TGTGCCAGCAGTTACTCGGTCGTGCAGGGTTCCGAGCAGTACTTC.

The chain couples TRBV10-3 to TRBJ2-1; D not certain. CDR3 size: 15 residues. The V end lost 0 bases, the J end lost 6 bases, and 12 bases lay between the germline ends. CDR1 ENHRY and CDR2 SYGVKD come from the germline V gene. CDR3 nucleotide sequence: TGTGCCATCAGTGAGTCGGCAGGCGAAGGCAATGAGCAGTTCTTC. Its translation: CAISESAGEGNEQFF.

The CDR3 coding sequence is TGCGCCAGCAGCCAAGATCCGGGAGACACTGAAGCTTTCTTT. It codes for CASSQDPGDTEAFF. V and J are TRBV4-3 and TRBJ1-1; D unresolved. V lost 0 bases and J 3 bases, leaving 8 bases between the germline ends. Germline CDR1 is LGHNA and CDR2 is YSLEER. CDR3 length: 14 residues.

The chain's CDR3 is CASSGMTGTALYGYTF. The CDR3 DNA follows: TGTGCCAGCAGTGGGATGACCGGGACAGCCCTCTATGGCTACACCTTC. V usage is TRBV6-1 and J usage is TRBJ1-2; TRBD1 matches at 7 bases. In germline, CDR1 is MNHNS, CDR2 SASEGT. The CDR3 runs to 16 residues. The V and J ends lost 4 bases and 4 bases, in that order; junction bases with no gene match: 12.

The rearrangement uses TRBV7-9 and TRBJ1-1; D uncertain. Germline CDR1 reads SEHNR; CDR2 reads FQNEAQ (reference sequence). The CDR3 length is 13 residues. V was trimmed by 2 bases and J by 2 bases, leaving 6 bases between them. CDR3 in amino acids: CASSLNFNTEAFF. DNA for the CDR3: TGTGCCAGCAGCTTAAACTTTAACACTGAAGCTTTCTTT.

The J gene is TRBJ2-7, the V gene TRBV29-1; maybe TRBD2 (5 bases). The CDR3 length is 14 residues. V lost 7 bases to trimming and J lost 3 bases, with 19 bases between them. From germline, CDR1 is SQVTM and CDR2 ANQGSEA. Written as DNA, the CDR3 is TGCAGCGCCTTAACCGGGGAGTACAGCTACGAGCAGTACTTC. Amino acids: CSALTGEYSYEQYF.

The rearrangement uses TRBV7-8 and TRBJ2-7; the match to TRBD1 covers 8 bases. Losses at the gene ends were 5 bases for V and 0 bases for J; bases not matched to a gene: 6. The CDR3 is made up of 15 amino acids. Germline-derived CDR1 and CDR2 are SGHVS and FQNEAQ. CDR3 DNA sequence: TGTGCCAGCAGCCAATGGACAGGGAGCTCCTACGAGCAGTACTTC. Residues: CASSQWTGSSYEQYF.

The CDR3 region has the DNA TGTGCCAGCAGCTACACGGGACAGGTGAGGGGTACGCAGTATTTT. This sequence encodes CASSYTGQVRGTQYF. The J gene is TRBJ2-3, the V gene TRBV2; the match to TRBD1 covers 8 bases. Germline V lookup: CDR1 SNHLY, CDR2 FYNNEI. This CDR3 comprises 15 residues. V dropped 6 bases and J dropped 8; count of bases not matched to a gene: 13.

V usage is TRBV24-1 and J usage is TRBJ2-5; D gene uncertain. Between the trimmed V and J ends, which lost 1 base and 2 bases, there was a span of 13 bases. This CDR3 spans 16 amino acids. Germline assignment: CDR1 KGHDR and CDR2 SFDVKD. CDR3 loop: CATSDFGGTTQETQYF. The CDR3, as DNA: TGTGCCACCAGTGATTTTGGTGGTACCACTCAAGAGACCCAGTACTTC.

The table lists this clone with a few counts. This chain joins TRBV30 and TRBJ2-6; D gene unclear. CDR1 is GTSNPN and CDR2 is SVGIG in the germline V gene (reference sequence). Deletions cut 4 bases from V and 0 bases from J, with 16 bases between. The CDR3 runs 17 residues. The DNA for the CDR3 is TGTGCCTGGATGAGGCCGAGGCGATACTCTGGGGCCAACGTCCTGACTTTC. Its translation: CAWMRPRRYSGANVLTF.

Concerning this clone itself: Germline is not matched at one junction end, which may reflect a read error. The gene calls are TRBV5-1 and TRBJ2-2, with a possible D match to TRBD1 (8 bases). The CDR3 totals 16 residues. The germline CDR1 and CDR2 sequences are SGHRS and YFSETQ. The CDR3, as DNA: TGCGCCCGCAGAGGGGGGGCGCAGGGGGCCGCCGGGGAGCTGTTTTTT. It is translated as CARRGGAQGAAGELFF.

The J gene is TRBJ2-1, the V gene TRBV28; D is unclear. The CDR3 runs 12 residues. Germline V gene lookup returns CDR1 MDHEN and CDR2 SYDVKM. With 2 bases removed from V and 6 bases from J, the gap between germline ends came to 5 bases. This CDR3 reads CASSLMSNEQFF. For the CDR3, the DNA is TGTGCCAGCAGTTTAATGAGCAATGAGCAGTTCTTC.

The gene calls are TRBV6-2 or TRBV6-3 and TRBJ1-1, with a possible D match to TRBD1 (6 bases). The germline V and J ends were trimmed by 6 bases and 7 bases, with 9 bases remaining between them. CDR1 and CDR2 (germline): MNHEY, SVGEGT. There are 11 residues in the CDR3. The CDR3 DNA reads as TGTGCCAGCAGCCGGACAGTTGAAGCTTTCTTT. Its protein product is CASSRTVEAFF.

This chain connects TRBV7-2 to TRBJ2-2; TRBD1 matches 9 bases. Per germline, CDR1 SGHTA and CDR2 FQGNSA. Trimming took 1 base from V and 6 from J; bases not matched to a gene: 3. The CDR3 is made up of 15 amino acids. Here the CDR3 reads CASSLVGQGPGELFF. The CDR3 DNA is TGTGCCAGCAGCTTAGTGGGACAGGGCCCCGGGGAGCTGTTTTTT.